The next 13 T cell receptor beta chains were all read from a single sample in a study of cytomegalovirus exposure and HLA in healthy donors. This PCR relied on a set of 60 Vbeta primers and 13 Jbeta primers. The repertoire was sequenced with immunoSEQ multiplex PCR; TCRdb's copy has only in-frame clones and lacks some. Among some 140,000 clones listed, over 60% were seen once. Sequencing used PBMCs. The receptors were sampled from a male donor in good health and CMV-seropositive.

This CDR3 reads CASSSQGSGQPQHF. The CDR3 coding sequence is TGTGCCAGCAGCTCTCAGGGGAGCGGACAGCCCCAGCATTTT. The chain employs TRBV7-8 and TRBJ1-5; tentatively, D is TRBD1 (6 bases). V was clipped by 4 bases and J by 7 bases, with 14 bases between them. The CDR3 length is 14 residues. The germline V gene has CDR1 SGHVS and CDR2 FQNEAQ.

This chain uses TRBV11-2 with TRBJ1-1, with D unresolved. CDR3 length equals 15 residues. Germline assignment: CDR1 SGHAT and CDR2 FQNNGV. Deletions cut 2 bases from V and 0 bases from J, with 10 bases between. DNA for the CDR3: TGTGCCAGCAGCTTAAGATCTACCCTGAACACTGAAGCTTTCTTT. It encodes CASSLRSTLNTEAFF.

The chain has TRBV28 and TRBJ2-2, with D unclear. The CDR3 consists of 12 residues. V lost 3 bases and J lost 4, with 3 bases in between. Germline loops: CDR1 MDHEN, CDR2 SYDVKM. The CDR3 sequence is CASSFFTGELFF. The CDR3 nucleotides are TGTGCCAGCAGTTTCTTCACCGGGGAGCTGTTTTTT.

V usage is TRBV7-6 and J usage is TRBJ2-7; D is perhaps TRBD1 (6 bases). Trimming removed 5 bases at V and 2 bases at J, with 16 bases between. CDR1 is SGHVS, CDR2 FNYEAQ, per germline. The CDR3 runs to 15 residues. The CDR3 spells CASSPLPGHPYEQYF. Written as DNA, the CDR3 is TGTGCCAGCAGCCCCCTTCCGGGACACCCCTACGAGCAGTACTTC.

J is TRBJ2-1 and V is TRBV29-1; 10 nucleotides match TRBD2. Germline values: CDR1 SQVTM, CDR2 ANQGSEA. CDR3 size: 15 residues. After removal of 2 bases from V and 7 bases from J, the junction contained 8 bases not matched to a gene. CDR3 sequence: CSVELLAGVGNEQFF. DNA for the CDR3: TGCAGCGTTGAATTGCTAGCGGGAGTGGGGAATGAGCAGTTCTTC.

V usage is TRBV6-5 and J usage is TRBJ1-1; D is ambiguous. Germline CDR1 MNHEY, CDR2 SVGAGI. V lost 6 bases and J 8 bases, leaving 10 bases between the germline ends. This CDR3 comprises 11 residues. The CDR3 DNA follows: TGTGCCAGCAGCTCAGTCACAGAAGCTTTCTTT. It is translated as CASSSVTEAFF.

The V and J genes are TRBV4-1 and TRBJ1-2; 10 positions agree with TRBD1. Trimming removed 6 bases from V and 8 bases from J; junction bases left unmatched: 12. Germline CDR1 MGHRA, CDR2 YSYEKL. The CDR3 contains 15 residues. CDR3 region: CASRSPGQGSGGYTF. Here the CDR3 DNA reads TGCGCCAGCAGATCTCCGGGACAGGGGAGCGGGGGCTACACCTTC.

The CDR3 nucleotides are TGTGCCAGCAGCTTAGCAAGAGCGGGAGGCGCCTACGAGCAGTACTTC. The encoded protein is CASSLARAGGAYEQYF. This sequence joins TRBV7-9 and TRBJ2-7; 9 bases agree with TRBD2. The CDR3 runs 16 residues. J lost 2 bases, V lost 0 bases, and 5 bases had no gene match. CDR1 is SEHNR and CDR2 is FQNEAQ in the germline V gene (reference sequence).

This clone has a handful of counts. The chain's CDR3 is CASSPDRRGLEQYF. The CDR3 DNA sequence: TGTGCCAGCAGCCCGGACAGGAGAGGCCTCGAGCAGTACTTC. The rearrangement joins TRBV6-1 to TRBJ2-7; 7 positions match TRBD1. CDR1 and CDR2 from the germline V gene are MNHNS and SASEGT. The trim removed 6 bases at V and 6 bases at J, leaving 11 bases unmatched. The CDR3 consists of 14 residues.

The rearrangement joins TRBV28 to TRBJ1-6; 7 bases fit TRBD1. CDR1 is MDHEN and CDR2 is SYDVKM in the germline V gene. The CDR3 extends over 15 amino acids. V shed 5 bases and J 14 bases; nucleotides not matched to a gene: 15. The CDR3 region has the DNA TGTGCCAGCAGTCCCCGACAGGGAAGAATTCAGACCCTCCACTTT. Protein: CASSPRQGRIQTLHF.

This clone was detected a few times. This chain links TRBV7-9 with TRBJ1-1, with D maybe TRBD1 (6 bases). This CDR3 comprises 13 residues. Germline CDR1 SEHNR, CDR2 FQNEAQ (reference sequence). V was trimmed by 3 bases and J by 3 bases, leaving 8 bases between them. The CDR3 is CASSFGGHTEAFF. The CDR3, as DNA: TGTGCCAGCAGCTTCGGGGGGCACACTGAAGCTTTCTTT. Together with reference TRBV7-9 and TRBJ1-1, the CDR3 gives the full variable domain: DTGVSQNPRHKITKRGQNVTFRCDPISEHNRLYWYRQTLGQGPEFLTYFQNEAQLEKSRLLSDRFSAERPKGSFSTLEIQRTEQGDSAMYLCASSFGGHTEAFFGQGTRLTVV.

This clone was observed a handful of times. This chain links TRBV7-3 with TRBJ2-3; 11 bases are a match to TRBD2. Germline V CDR1 and CDR2: SGHTA, FQGTGA. The CDR3 is 17 residues long. V lost 0 bases to trimming and J lost 4 bases; unmatched junction nucleotides: 6. The DNA of the CDR3 is TGTGCCAGCAGCTTAACTGTGCTAGCGGGAGGCGCAGATACGCAGTATTTT. It yields the protein CASSLTVLAGGADTQYF.

This clone was found once. J is TRBJ1-2 and V is TRBV19, with D tentatively TRBD1 (6 bases). The V gene's germline CDR1 is LNHDA and CDR2 SQIVND (reference sequence). With 10 bases removed from V and 5 bases from J, the gap between germline ends came to 8 bases. The CDR3 has 10 amino acids. CDR3 coding DNA: TGTGCCACAGGGGAATATGGCTACACCTTC. This encodes CATGEYGYTF.